The clone carrying this T cell receptor beta chain appeared many times. Time point: patch test 2, 6 weeks after DPC sensitization. Treatment: therapeutic diphenylcyclopropenone sensitization with weekly scalp DPC. In TCRdb, the RACE reads were re-called with MiXCR into one record per CDR3 protein. The data show some 71,000 distinct CDR3 sequences, around a tenth seen once. The V end was cut by 4 bases, the J end by 9 bases, with 22 bases between. Germline CDR1 reads SQVTM; CDR2 reads ANQGSEA. The CDR3 covers 15 residues. The sample belongs to a study of human T cells and chemical hapten exposure. Across the whole study: An approximately 2 cm by approximately 2 cm inner upper arm patch received 2% DPC for sensitization.

The rearrangement links TRBV29-1 to TRBJ2-1; either TRBD1 or TRBD2 may supply D (5 bases each). The TCR comes from a woman aged 50 to 60 with alopecia areata. Some clones in this sample may be carry-over from other donors' samples. Specimen: whole blood, collected in connection with sensitization to the hapten diphenylcyclopropenone (DPC). CDR3 nucleotide sequence: TGCAGCGTTGTGCTAGCTCAGGGACCCTTCCTTGAGCAGTTCTTC. Its protein is CSVVLAQGPFLEQFF.